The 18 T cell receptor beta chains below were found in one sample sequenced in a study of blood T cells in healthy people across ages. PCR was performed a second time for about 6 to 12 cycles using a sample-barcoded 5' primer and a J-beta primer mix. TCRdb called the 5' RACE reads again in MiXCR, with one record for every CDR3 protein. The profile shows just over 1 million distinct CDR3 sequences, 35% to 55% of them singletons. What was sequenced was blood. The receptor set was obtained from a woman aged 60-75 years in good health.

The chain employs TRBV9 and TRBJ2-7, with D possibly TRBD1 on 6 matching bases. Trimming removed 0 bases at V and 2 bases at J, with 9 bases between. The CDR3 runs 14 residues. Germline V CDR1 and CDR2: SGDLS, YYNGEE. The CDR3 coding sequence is TGTGCCAGCAGCGTAGACCAGGGGCCCTACGAGCAGTACTTC. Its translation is CASSVDQGPYEQYF. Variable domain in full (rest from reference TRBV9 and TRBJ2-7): DSGVTQTPKHLITATGQRVTLRCSPRSGDLSVYWYQQSLDQGLQFLIQYYNGEERAKGNILERFSAQQFPDLHSELNLSSLELGDSALYFCASSVDQGPYEQYFGPGTRLTVT.

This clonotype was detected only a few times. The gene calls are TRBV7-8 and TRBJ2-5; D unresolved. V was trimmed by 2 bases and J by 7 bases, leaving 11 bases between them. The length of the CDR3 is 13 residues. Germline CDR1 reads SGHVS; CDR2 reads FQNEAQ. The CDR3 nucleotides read TGTGCCAGCAGCTTATCTGCACGCGGGACCCAGTACTTC. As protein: CASSLSARGTQYF. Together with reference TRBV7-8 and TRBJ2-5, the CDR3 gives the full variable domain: GAGVSQSPRYKVAKRGQDVALRCDPISGHVSLFWYQQALGQGPEFLTYFQNEAQLDKSGLPSDRFFAERPEGSVSTLKIQRTQQEDSAVYLCASSLSARGTQYFGPGTRLLVL.

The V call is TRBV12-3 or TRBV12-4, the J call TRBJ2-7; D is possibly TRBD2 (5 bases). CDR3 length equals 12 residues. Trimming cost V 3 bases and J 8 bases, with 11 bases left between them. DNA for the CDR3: TGTGCCAGCAGTTTGCCGGGGAACAAGCAGTACTTC. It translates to CASSLPGNKQYF.

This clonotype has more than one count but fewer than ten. The CDR3 sequence: CASSQGTGPTDTQYF. The DNA of the CDR3 is TGTGCCAGCAGCCAAGGGACAGGACCCACAGATACGCAGTATTTT. The genes are TRBV3-1 and TRBJ2-3; 7 bases match TRBD1. Germline values: CDR1 LGHDT, CDR2 YNNKEL (reference sequence). This CDR3 spans 15 amino acids. The V segment lost 1 base and the J segment 2 bases; nucleotides outside the gene matches: 3.

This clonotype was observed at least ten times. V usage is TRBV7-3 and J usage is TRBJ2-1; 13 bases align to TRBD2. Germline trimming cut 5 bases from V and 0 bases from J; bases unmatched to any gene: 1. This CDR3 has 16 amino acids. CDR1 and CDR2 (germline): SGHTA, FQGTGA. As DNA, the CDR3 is TGTGCCAGCAGCCGGACTAGCGGGAGCTCCTACAATGAGCAGTTCTTC. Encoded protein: CASSRTSGSSYNEQFF.

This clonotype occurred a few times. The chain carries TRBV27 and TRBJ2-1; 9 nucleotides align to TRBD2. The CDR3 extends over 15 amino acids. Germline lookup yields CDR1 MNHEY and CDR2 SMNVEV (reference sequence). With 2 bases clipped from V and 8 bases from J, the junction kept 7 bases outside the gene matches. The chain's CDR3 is CASSLVREGRDEQFF. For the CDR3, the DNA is TGTGCCAGCAGTTTAGTGCGGGAGGGCCGGGATGAGCAGTTCTTC.

DNA of the CDR3: TGTGCCACCAACGAGTTCGATGAGCAGTACTTC. Amino acid sequence: CATNEFDEQYF. V and J are TRBV6-2 or TRBV6-3 and TRBJ2-5; D unclear. The CDR3 consists of 11 residues. V dropped 10 bases and J dropped 11 bases, with 17 bases sitting between them. Germline-derived CDR1 and CDR2 are MNHEY and SVGEGT.

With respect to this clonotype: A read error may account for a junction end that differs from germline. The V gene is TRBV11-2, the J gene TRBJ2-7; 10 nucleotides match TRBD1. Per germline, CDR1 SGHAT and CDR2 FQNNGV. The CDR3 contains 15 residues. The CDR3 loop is CTSSGFRTGGYEQYF. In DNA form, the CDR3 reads TGTACCAGCAGCGGCTTTAGGACAGGGGGCTACGAGCAGTACTTC.

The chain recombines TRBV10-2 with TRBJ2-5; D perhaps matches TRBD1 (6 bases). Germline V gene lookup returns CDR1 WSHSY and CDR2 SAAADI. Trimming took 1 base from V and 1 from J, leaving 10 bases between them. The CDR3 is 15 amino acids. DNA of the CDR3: TGCGCCAGCAGTGAGTGGACAGCCGCCCAAGAGACCCAGTACTTC. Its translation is CASSEWTAAQETQYF.

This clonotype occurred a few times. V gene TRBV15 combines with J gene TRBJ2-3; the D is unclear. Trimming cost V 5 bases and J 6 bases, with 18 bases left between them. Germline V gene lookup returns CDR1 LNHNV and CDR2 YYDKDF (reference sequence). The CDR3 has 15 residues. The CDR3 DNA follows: TGTGCCACCAGCCCCCAATCCCCAGGTCAGGATACGCAGTATTTT. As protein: CATSPQSPGQDTQYF.

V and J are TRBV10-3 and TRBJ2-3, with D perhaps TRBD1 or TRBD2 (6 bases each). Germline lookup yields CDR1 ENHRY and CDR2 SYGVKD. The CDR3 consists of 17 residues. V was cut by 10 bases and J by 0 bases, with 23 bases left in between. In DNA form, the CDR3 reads TGTGCCACTCACGGAGGGGGAGCCTCACCTAGCACAGATACGCAGTATTTT. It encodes CATHGGGASPSTDTQYF.

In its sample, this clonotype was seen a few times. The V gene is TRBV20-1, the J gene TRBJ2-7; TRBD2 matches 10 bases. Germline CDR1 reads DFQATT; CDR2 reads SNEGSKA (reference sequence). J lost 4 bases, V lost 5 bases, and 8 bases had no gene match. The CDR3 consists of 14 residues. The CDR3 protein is CSARVGTSAYEQYF. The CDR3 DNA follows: TGCAGTGCTCGAGTGGGGACTAGCGCATACGAGCAGTACTTC.

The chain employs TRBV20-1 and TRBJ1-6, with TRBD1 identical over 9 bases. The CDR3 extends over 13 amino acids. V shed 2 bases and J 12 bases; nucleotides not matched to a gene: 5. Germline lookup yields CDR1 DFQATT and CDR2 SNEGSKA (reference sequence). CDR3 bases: TGCAGTGCTAGAATTACAGGGGGCGGACCCCTCCACTTT. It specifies CSARITGGGPLHF.

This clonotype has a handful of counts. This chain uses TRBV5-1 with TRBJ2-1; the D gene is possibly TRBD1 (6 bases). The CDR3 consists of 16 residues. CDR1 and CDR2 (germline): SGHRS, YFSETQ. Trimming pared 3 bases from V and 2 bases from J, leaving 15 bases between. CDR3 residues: CASSWGTRTAYNEQFF. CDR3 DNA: TGCGCCAGCAGCTGGGGCACCCGGACAGCCTACAATGAGCAGTTCTTC.

The CDR3 spells CAISNREGRTEAFF. DNA for the CDR3: TGTGCCATCAGTAATAGGGAGGGGAGGACTGAAGCTTTCTTT. The chain has TRBV10-3 and TRBJ1-1; D might be TRBD1 (5 bases). The germline V gene encodes CDR1 ENHRY and CDR2 SYGVKD. Trimming shortened V by 5 bases and J by 5 bases, and 15 bases separated the two germline ends. The CDR3 consists of 14 residues.

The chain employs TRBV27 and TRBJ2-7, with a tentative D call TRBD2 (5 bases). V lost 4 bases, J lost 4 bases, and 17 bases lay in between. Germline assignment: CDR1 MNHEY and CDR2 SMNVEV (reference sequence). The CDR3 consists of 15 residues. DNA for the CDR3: TGTGCCAGCAGTTCCCTAGGGAGCGGATTTTACGAGCAGTACTTC. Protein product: CASSSLGSGFYEQYF.

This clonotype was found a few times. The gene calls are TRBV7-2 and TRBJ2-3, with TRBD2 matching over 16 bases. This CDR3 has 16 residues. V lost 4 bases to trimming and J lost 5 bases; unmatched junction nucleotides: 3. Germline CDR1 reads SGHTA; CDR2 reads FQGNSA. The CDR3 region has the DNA TGTGCCAGCAGCTATGGGACTAGCGGGAGGGTAGATACGCAGTATTTT. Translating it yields CASSYGTSGRVDTQYF.

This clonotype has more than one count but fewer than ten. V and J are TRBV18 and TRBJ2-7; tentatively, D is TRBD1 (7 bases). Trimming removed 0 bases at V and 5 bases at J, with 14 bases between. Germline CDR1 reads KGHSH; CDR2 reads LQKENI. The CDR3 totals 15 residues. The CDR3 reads CASSPPIPGGNEQYF. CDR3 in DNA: TGTGCCAGCTCACCACCGATCCCAGGGGGGAACGAGCAGTACTTC.